This T cell receptor (beta chain) was observed in a study of spatial heterogeneity in lung cancer. TCRdb used MiXCR to reprocess the 5' RACE reads, holding one entry per CDR3 protein. The table lists roughly 13,000 distinct CDR3 sequences, 3% to 5% of them singletons. This clonotype was counted ten times or more. This beta chain represents an off-target read in a library built for alpha chains; its size is of limited meaning. CDR1 and CDR2 from the germline V gene are SGHTA and FQGNSA. Trimming shortened V by 5 bases and J by 3 bases, and 14 bases separated the two germline ends. The CDR3 has 14 residues. Regarding time point: sample taken at primary tumor resection. Sequencing of whole RNA from tumor, nontumor lung or frozen PBMC involved no sorting.

The material was PBMCs, obtained at surgery. The rearrangement links TRBV7-2 to TRBJ2-7; D might be TRBD1 (5 bases). This clonotype was sampled from a male donor with early-stage non-small cell lung cancer. CDR3 bases: TGTGCCAGCAGCGACACAGGCCGGAGCTACGAGCAGTACTTC. This sequence encodes CASSDTGRSYEQYF. The variable domain in full, with the rest retrieved from reference TRBV7-2 and TRBJ2-7, is GAGVSQSPSNKVTEKGKDVELRCDPISGHTALYWYRQSLGQGLEFLIYFQGNSAPDKSGLPSDRFSAERTGGSVSTLTIQRTQQEDSAVYLCASSDTGRSYEQYFGPGTRLTVT.